These 2 T cell receptor beta chains were all obtained from the same sample, sequenced in a study of blood T cell repertoires in COVID-19. Data came from immunoSEQ multiplex PCR; TCRdb stores just in-frame clones and leaves some out. The data contain 190,000 or so clones, approximately 88% of them singletons. Sample: PBMCs or T cells enriched from blood (not recorded which). The source is a woman under 30 who had recovered from COVID-19.

CDR3 nucleotides: TGCAGCGTTGACGTCAGCCCGGGGACCCAGTACTTC. Translated: CSVDVSPGTQYF. The rearrangement links TRBV29-1 to TRBJ2-5; no definite D call. V was shortened by 3 bases and J by 7 bases, with 12 bases between the two germline ends. The CDR3 runs 12 residues. From germline, CDR1 is SQVTM and CDR2 ANQGSEA.

V usage is TRBV5-5 and J usage is TRBJ1-1; D is unclear. Germline V gives CDR1 SGHKS, CDR2 YYEKEE (reference sequence). Trimming removed 2 bases at V and 6 bases at J, with 11 bases between. The CDR3 spans 13 residues. The CDR3 is CASSFGVIAEAFF. The DNA for the CDR3 is TGTGCCAGCAGCTTCGGTGTGATCGCTGAAGCTTTCTTT. The full variable domain, in which reference TRBV5-5 and TRBJ1-1 provide the parts outside the CDR3, is DAGVTQSPTHLIKTRGQQVTLRCSPISGHKSVSWYQQVLGQGPQFIFQYYEKEERGRGNFPDRFSARQFPNYSSELNVNALLLGDSALYLCASSFGVIAEAFFGQGTRLTVV.